These 31 T cell receptor beta chains came from one sample sequenced in a study of vaccination and CD4 T cells after COVID-19. Which antigens these TCRs recognize remains unknown. Cultured CD4+ T cells had their DNA profiled by the Oncomine TCR Beta short-read assay. Via MiXCR, TCRdb re-called the PCR reads, giving one row per CDR3 protein. The data show 10,000 or so distinct CDR3 sequences, roughly three fifths seen once. The treatment was: approximately nine-day PBMC culture with coronavirus spike peptide pools or control peptides (ViraFEST assay). Sequencing used CD4+ T cells from blood, cultured in vitro. These receptors all stem from a human donor who had recovered from COVID-19.

The chain links TRBV19 to TRBJ1-1, with a possible D match to TRBD1 (5 bases). V was shortened by 7 bases and J by 1 base, with 13 bases between the two germline ends. CDR3 size: 14 residues. The germline gives CDR1 LNHDA, CDR2 SQIVND (reference sequence). Here the CDR3 reads CASIIGAGNTEAFF. For the CDR3, the DNA is TGTGCCAGTATAATCGGGGCAGGGAACACTGAAGCTTTCTTT.

The chain combines TRBV20-1 with TRBJ1-5; D remains ambiguous. There are 13 residues in the CDR3. CDR1 is DFQATT and CDR2 is SNEGSKA in the germline V gene (reference sequence). V lost 1 base and J lost 3, with 7 bases in between. For the CDR3, the DNA is TGCAGTGCTAGAGGACCAAACAATCAGCCCCAGCATTTT. Encoded protein: CSARGPNNQPQHF.

DNA of the CDR3: TGTGCCAGCAAAGTACAGGGCCCTGGAAACACCATATATTTT. It is translated as CASKVQGPGNTIYF. The chain carries TRBV6-1 and TRBJ1-3; a possible D gene is TRBD1 (6 bases). V lost 7 bases, J lost 2 bases, and 12 bases lay in between. Germline V gene sequence: CDR1 MNHNS, CDR2 SASEGT. This CDR3 contains 14 residues.

The rearrangement uses TRBV6-1 and TRBJ1-2; D ambiguous. Per germline, CDR1 MNHNS and CDR2 SASEGT. The V end lost 5 bases, the J end lost 8 bases, and 12 bases lay between the germline ends. This CDR3 spans 12 amino acids. In nucleotides, the CDR3 is TGTGCCAGCAGTAATAGAATGTGGGGCTACACCTTC. Amino acids: CASSNRMWGYTF.

This clonotype was counted a few times. The rearrangement uses TRBV10-3 and TRBJ2-5; the D gene is possibly TRBD2 (5 bases). V lost 4 bases, J lost 2 bases, and 11 bases lay in between. This CDR3 has 14 residues. CDR1 is ENHRY and CDR2 is SYGVKD in the germline V gene. This CDR3 is CAISAAGPQETQYF. DNA for the CDR3: TGTGCCATCAGTGCTGCGGGCCCACAAGAGACCCAGTACTTC.

V is TRBV20-1 and J is TRBJ2-7; 9 bases fit TRBD1. Per the germline V gene, CDR1 is DFQATT and CDR2 is SNEGSKA (reference sequence). The length of the CDR3 is 14 residues. Trimming removed 3 bases from V and 6 bases from J; junction bases left unmatched: 9. CDR3 region: CSARDGTGSLEQYF. The CDR3 region has the DNA TGCAGTGCTAGGGACGGGACAGGGTCGCTCGAGCAGTACTTC.

The chain joins TRBV7-2 to TRBJ2-1; 9 nucleotides agree with TRBD2. Per the germline V gene, CDR1 is SGHTA and CDR2 is FQGNSA. Trimming cost V 5 bases and J 8 bases; bases outside gene matches: 4. The CDR3 consists of 13 residues. CDR3: CASSLSGSDEQFF. CDR3 DNA sequence: TGTGCCAGCAGCCTTAGCGGGAGCGATGAGCAGTTCTTC. Supplemented by reference TRBV7-2 and TRBJ2-1, the full variable domain reads GAGVSQSPSNKVTEKGKDVELRCDPISGHTALYWYRQSLGQGLEFLIYFQGNSAPDKSGLPSDRFSAERTGGSVSTLTIQRTQQEDSAVYLCASSLSGSDEQFFGPGTRLTVL.

This clonotype was counted a few times. The genes are TRBV25-1 and TRBJ2-3, with D hard to call. The V end was cut by 0 bases, the J end by 6 bases, with 10 bases between. CDR3 size: 14 residues. Germline V CDR1 and CDR2: MGHDK, SYGVNS. CDR3 nucleotides: TGTGCCAGCAGTGAATACTCACTTTCTGATACGCAGTATTTT. As protein: CASSEYSLSDTQYF.

This chain links TRBV6-5 with TRBJ2-5; 7 bases agree with TRBD1. V gave up 0 bases and J gave up 1 base; unmatched junction bases: 2. Germline V lookup: CDR1 MNHEY, CDR2 SVGAGI. The CDR3 runs to 15 residues. CDR3 residues: CASSYSGQIQETQYF. For the CDR3, the DNA is TGTGCCAGCAGTTACTCGGGACAGATCCAAGAGACCCAGTACTTC.

V is TRBV7-9 and J is TRBJ2-7, with TRBD2 identical over 10 bases. Trimming at V came to 2 bases and at J to 5 bases, leaving 3 bases not matched to a gene. The CDR3 consists of 14 residues. CDR1 SEHNR and CDR2 FQNEAQ come from the germline V gene (reference sequence). The DNA for the CDR3 is TGTGCCAGCAGCTTACTAGCGGGAGTAAACGAGCAGTACTTC. Its protein is CASSLLAGVNEQYF.

This clonotype was seen more than once but under ten times. This chain connects TRBV20-1 to TRBJ2-2; D remains unclear. This CDR3 is built from 13 residues. Germline loops: CDR1 DFQATT, CDR2 SNEGSKA (reference sequence). V lost 6 bases and J 5 bases, leaving 13 bases between the germline ends. The CDR3 DNA reads TGCAGTGCCTACATTCAAGGTACCGGGGAGCTGTTTTTT. Translation: CSAYIQGTGELFF.

This clonotype was seen a handful of times. The CDR3 here is CASSSRPTTSNTEAFF. The CDR3 DNA reads TGTGCCAGCAGTTCTCGGCCGACAACATCTAACACTGAAGCTTTCTTT. V and J are TRBV28 and TRBJ1-1, with no clear D. Trimming left V 4 bases short and J 2 bases short, with 17 bases between. The CDR3 sequence is 16 residues long. The germline V gene encodes CDR1 MDHEN and CDR2 SYDVKM.

This sequence joins TRBV2 and TRBJ2-7; 11 bases are shared with TRBD1. Germline CDR1 reads SNHLY; CDR2 reads FYNNEI. The V segment lost 6 bases and the J segment 2 bases; nucleotides outside the gene matches: 6. The CDR3 loop spans 15 amino acids. The CDR3 nucleotides read TGTGCCAGCAGGGGACCGGGACAGGGGGCCTACGAGCAGTACTTC. It encodes CASRGPGQGAYEQYF.

This clonotype was seen a few times. This chain links TRBV12-3 or TRBV12-4 with TRBJ1-2, with D maybe TRBD1 (5 bases). The CDR3 is 15 residues long. V was clipped by 6 bases and J by 7 bases, with 21 bases between them. CDR3 DNA: TGTGCCAGCAGGGTAGAGGGTCTGTCGAGGGGTGGCTACACCTTC. Translated, it gives CASRVEGLSRGGYTF.

This chain joins TRBV2 and TRBJ2-5, with D hard to call. CDR3 length: 13 residues. With 6 bases removed from V and 7 bases from J, the gap between germline ends came to 15 bases. The germline CDR1 and CDR2 sequences are SNHLY and FYNNEI. The CDR3 DNA follows: TGTGCCAGCAGGATAACAGAGGTTGGGACCCAGTACTTC. This codes for CASRITEVGTQYF.

J is TRBJ1-3 and V is TRBV7-6; no reliable D call. Germline values: CDR1 SGHVS, CDR2 FNYEAQ. The CDR3 has 15 residues. Trimming cost V 3 bases and J 2 bases, with 11 bases left between them. The CDR3 DNA reads as TGTGCCAGCAGCTTTCAGGCAGTCCCTGGAAACACCATATATTTT. Translated, it gives CASSFQAVPGNTIYF.

V gene TRBV4-1 combines with J gene TRBJ2-5; a weak D match, TRBD2 (5 bases). The CDR3 is made up of 16 amino acids. Looked up from germline, CDR1 is MGHRA and CDR2 is YSYEKL. The V end lost 1 base, the J end lost 1 base, and 13 bases lay between the germline ends. The DNA for the CDR3 is TGCGCCAGCAGCCAAGCTTCGGGGTTGGGCCAAGAGACCCAGTACTTC. This codes for CASSQASGLGQETQYF.

V gene TRBV6-4 combines with J gene TRBJ2-1; tentatively, D is TRBD2 (5 bases). The CDR3 has 14 amino acids. Germline V gene lookup returns CDR1 MRHNA and CDR2 SNTAGT. Trimming left V 2 bases short and J 0 bases short, with 5 bases between. CDR3 residues: CASSDGSSYNEQFF. In DNA form, the CDR3 reads TGTGCCAGCAGTGACGGGAGCTCCTACAATGAGCAGTTCTTC.

V gene TRBV7-3 combines with J gene TRBJ2-2; D ambiguous. The CDR3 totals 16 residues. Germline V CDR1 and CDR2: SGHTA, FQGTGA. V shed 0 bases and J shed 4 bases, with 12 bases lying between them. The CDR3 is CASSLTIGVGTGELFF. DNA for the CDR3: TGTGCCAGCAGCTTAACGATCGGTGTAGGCACCGGGGAGCTGTTTTTT.

CDR3 coding DNA: TGCGCCAGCAGTGTCGCGGTCGCCTACGAGCAGTACTTC. Amino acid sequence: CASSVAVAYEQYF. V usage is TRBV5-1 and J usage is TRBJ2-7; D remains unclear. CDR3 size: 13 residues. Germline V CDR1 and CDR2: SGHRS, YFSETQ. V dropped 5 bases and J dropped 2 bases, with 11 bases sitting between them.

To note about this clonotype: The CDR3 does not end in the conserved phenylalanine or tryptophan, so this is likely a read error. The CDR3 DNA reads as TGCAGCAACGACTATAGCGGGAGACGAGAGACCCAGTACCTC. Amino acids: CSNDYSGRRETQYL. V is TRBV20-1 and J is TRBJ2-5; 9 nucleotides line up with TRBD2. The CDR3 contains 14 residues. Germline CDR1 is DFQATT and CDR2 is SNEGSKA (reference sequence).

This chain joins TRBV6-4 and TRBJ2-3; tentative D call: TRBD1 (6 bases). This CDR3 is 14 amino acids long. Trimming took off 6 bases at V and 1 base at J, with 11 bases between the two ends. CDR1 is MRHNA, CDR2 SNTAGT, per germline. Here the CDR3 reads CASSQTGGTDTQYF. The CDR3 bases are TGTGCCAGCAGCCAGACAGGCGGCACAGATACGCAGTATTTT.

In this sample, this clonotype turned up once. The gene calls are TRBV6-5 and TRBJ2-2, with 9 positions matching TRBD1. The ends lost 2 bases at V and 4 bases at J; junction bases unmatched: 11. The germline gives CDR1 MNHEY, CDR2 SVGAGI. The CDR3 is 18 amino acids. CDR3 amino acids: CASSYLSRTGDGTGELFF. CDR3 bases: TGTGCCAGCAGTTACCTTTCCAGGACAGGGGATGGCACCGGGGAGCTGTTTTTT.

As DNA, the CDR3 is TGTGCCAGCAGTTCCATCTTCACAGCGGGAGGGCCGATTGAGCAGTTCTTC. This sequence encodes CASSSIFTAGGPIEQFF. The V and J genes are TRBV27 and TRBJ2-1; 10 bases match TRBD2. This CDR3 contains 17 residues. Germline-derived CDR1 and CDR2 are MNHEY and SMNVEV (reference sequence). V was clipped by 4 bases and J by 9 bases; unmatched bases: 15.

The chain recombines TRBV28 with TRBJ1-6; 7 nucleotides match TRBD1. In germline, CDR1 is MDHEN, CDR2 SYDVKM. CDR3 size: 16 residues. V dropped 6 bases and J dropped 11; count of bases not matched to a gene: 16. The DNA for the CDR3 is TGTGCCAGCAGCCCCGAAGGGGAGGGGGCTTGGGCACCCCTCCACTTT. It specifies CASSPEGEGAWAPLHF.

The gene calls are TRBV7-6 and TRBJ1-2; the D gene is possibly TRBD1 (5 bases). Germline CDR1 reads SGHVS; CDR2 reads FNYEAQ. The CDR3 runs 19 residues. V lost 2 bases and J lost 6, with 28 bases in between. CDR3 loop: CASSLSRPGRVQLIHGYTF. CDR3 DNA: TGTGCCAGCAGCTTAAGCCGTCCGGGCAGGGTGCAGCTTATTCATGGCTACACCTTC.

This clonotype has a handful of counts. The CDR3 protein is CSARPRDRGYEQFF. As DNA, the CDR3 is TGCAGTGCTCGTCCCCGGGACAGGGGTTATGAGCAGTTCTTC. This chain uses TRBV20-1 with TRBJ2-1; the match to TRBD1 covers 10 bases. V shed 5 bases and J 8 bases; nucleotides not matched to a gene: 9. Per germline, CDR1 DFQATT and CDR2 SNEGSKA (reference sequence). This CDR3 has 14 residues.

The chain combines TRBV6-1 with TRBJ2-1, with 8 bases fitting TRBD2. The J segment lost 9 bases and the V segment lost 6 bases, leaving 16 bases of the junction unmatched. Germline V CDR1 and CDR2: MNHNS, SASEGT. The CDR3 has 16 amino acids. CDR3 in amino acids: CASSPPGGRGLSEQFF. The CDR3 DNA is TGTGCCAGCAGCCCTCCGGGGGGGAGGGGCCTTAGTGAGCAGTTCTTC.

This clonotype appeared a few times. The chain's CDR3 is CASTPRPRANYGYTF. CDR3 nucleotide sequence: TGTGCCAGCACACCACGGCCGCGGGCTAACTATGGCTACACCTTC. V usage is TRBV6-1 and J usage is TRBJ1-2; D call uncertain. V was cut by 7 bases and J by 0 bases, with 15 bases left in between. The CDR3 runs to 15 residues. CDR1 is MNHNS, CDR2 SASEGT, per germline.

This clonotype was recorded once. Here the CDR3 reads CSAPTGFGNTIYF. The CDR3 DNA reads TGCAGTGCCCCAACAGGGTTCGGAAACACCATATATTTT. The gene calls are TRBV20-1 and TRBJ1-3; weak D call: TRBD1 (6 bases). The CDR3 contains 13 residues. Germline V gene data show CDR1 as DFQATT and CDR2 as SNEGSKA (reference sequence). Deletions cut 6 bases from V and 4 bases from J, with 13 bases between.

This clonotype was seen only once. The chain links TRBV20-1 to TRBJ2-3, with TRBD1 identical over 8 bases. Trimming cost V 6 bases and J 1 base; bases outside gene matches: 0. The germline V gene has CDR1 DFQATT and CDR2 SNEGSKA (reference sequence). This CDR3 contains 12 residues. The CDR3 DNA sequence: TGCAGTGCGACAGGGGGCACAGATACGCAGTATTTT. Amino acids: CSATGGTDTQYF.